This T cell receptor (beta chain) was profiled in a study of blood T cell repertoires in COVID-19. About the study: Samples taken during acute and convalescent COVID-19 were collected in the United States, Italy and Spain. T cells, B-cell-depleted T cells, or PBMCs supplied cDNA or gDNA.

The germline gives CDR1 MDHEN, CDR2 SYDVKM. Deletions cut 10 bases from V and 3 bases from J, with 13 bases between. This CDR3 contains 13 residues. Authors' data handling: By means of reference gene primer amplification, nucleated cell counts were estimated. Assay used: immunoSEQ multiplex PCR; TCRdb lists only in-frame clones, some missing. The V and J calls and clone size were taken over from that table, and D and trimming were inferred from the DNA. The table records under 200,000 clones, approximately 84% of them present only once. The sample consisted of peripheral blood. The receptor comes from a woman older than 75 with acute or convalescent COVID-19. The V call is TRBV28, the J call TRBJ2-1; D gene uncertain. The CDR3 DNA sequence: TGTGCCACCGTACTACCCCACTACAATGAGCAGTTCTTC. Protein: CATVLPHYNEQFF.